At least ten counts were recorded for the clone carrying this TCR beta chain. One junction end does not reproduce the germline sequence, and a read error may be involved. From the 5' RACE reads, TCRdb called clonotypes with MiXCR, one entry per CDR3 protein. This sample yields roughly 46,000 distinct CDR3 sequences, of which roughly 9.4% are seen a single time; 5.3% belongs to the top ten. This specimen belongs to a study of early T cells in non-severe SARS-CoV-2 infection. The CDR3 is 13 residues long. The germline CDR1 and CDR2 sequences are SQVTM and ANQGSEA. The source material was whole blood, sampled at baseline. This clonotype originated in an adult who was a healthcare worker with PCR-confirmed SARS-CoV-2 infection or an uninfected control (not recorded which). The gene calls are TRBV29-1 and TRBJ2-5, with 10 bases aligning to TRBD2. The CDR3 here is CSVEAGGQETQYF. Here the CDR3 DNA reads TGCAGCGTAGAAGCGGGAGGGCAAGAGACCCAGTACTTC.